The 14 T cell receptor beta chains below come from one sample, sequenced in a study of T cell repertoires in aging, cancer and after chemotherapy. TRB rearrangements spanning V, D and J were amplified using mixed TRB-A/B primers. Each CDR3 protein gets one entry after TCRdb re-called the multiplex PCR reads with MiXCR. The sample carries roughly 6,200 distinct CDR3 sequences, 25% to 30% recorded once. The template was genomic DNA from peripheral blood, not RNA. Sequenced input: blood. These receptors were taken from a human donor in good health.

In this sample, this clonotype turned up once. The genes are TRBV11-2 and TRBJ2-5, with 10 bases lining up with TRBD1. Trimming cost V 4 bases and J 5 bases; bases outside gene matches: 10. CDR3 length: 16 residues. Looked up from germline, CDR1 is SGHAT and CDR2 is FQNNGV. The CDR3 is CASSSMGQGLWETQYF. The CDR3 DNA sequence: TGTGCCAGCAGCTCGATGGGACAGGGGCTCTGGGAGACCCAGTACTTC. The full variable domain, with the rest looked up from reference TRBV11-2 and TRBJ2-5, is EAGVAQSPRYKIIEKRQSVAFWCNPISGHATLYWYQQILGQGPKLLIQFQNNGVVDDSQLPKDRFSAERLKGVDSTLKIQPAKLEDSAVYLCASSSMGQGLWETQYFGPGTRLLVL.

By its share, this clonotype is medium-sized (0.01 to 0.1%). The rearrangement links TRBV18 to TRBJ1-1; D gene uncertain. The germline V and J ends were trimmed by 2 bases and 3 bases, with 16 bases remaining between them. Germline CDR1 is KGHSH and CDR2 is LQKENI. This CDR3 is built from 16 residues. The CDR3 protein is CASSPGSGRKHTEAFF. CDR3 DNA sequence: TGTGCCAGCTCACCAGGTTCTGGTAGGAAACACACTGAAGCTTTCTTT.

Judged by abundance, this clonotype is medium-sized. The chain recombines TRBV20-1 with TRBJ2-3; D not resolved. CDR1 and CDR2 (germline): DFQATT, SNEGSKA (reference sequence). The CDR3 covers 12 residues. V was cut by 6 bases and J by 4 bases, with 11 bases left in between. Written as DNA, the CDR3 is TGCAGTGCCATCCCCCGGGCAGATACGCAGTATTTT. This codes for CSAIPRADTQYF.

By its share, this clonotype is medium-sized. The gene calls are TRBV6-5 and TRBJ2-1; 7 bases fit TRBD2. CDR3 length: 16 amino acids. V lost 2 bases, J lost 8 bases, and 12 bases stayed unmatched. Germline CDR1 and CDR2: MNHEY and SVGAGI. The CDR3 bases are TGTGCCAGCAGTTACCTTGTCGCGGGAGTCGCCCATGAGCAGTTCTTC. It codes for CASSYLVAGVAHEQFF.

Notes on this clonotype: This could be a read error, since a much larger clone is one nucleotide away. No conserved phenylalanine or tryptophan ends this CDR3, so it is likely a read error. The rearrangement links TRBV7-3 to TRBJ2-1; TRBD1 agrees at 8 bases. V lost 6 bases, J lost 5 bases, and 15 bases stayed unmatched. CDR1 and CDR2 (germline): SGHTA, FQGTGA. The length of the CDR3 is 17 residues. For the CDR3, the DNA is TGTGCCAGCAGTTTAGAAGGACAGGGACCATCCAACAATGAGCAGTTCATC. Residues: CASSLEGQGPSNNEQFI.

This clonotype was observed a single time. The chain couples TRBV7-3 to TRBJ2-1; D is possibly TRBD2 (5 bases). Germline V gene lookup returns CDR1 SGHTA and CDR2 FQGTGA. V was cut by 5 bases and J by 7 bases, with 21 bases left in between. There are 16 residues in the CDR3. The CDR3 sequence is CASSAAGGQTINEQFF. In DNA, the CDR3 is TGTGCCAGCAGCGCAGCCGGCGGGCAGACGATTAATGAGCAGTTCTTC.

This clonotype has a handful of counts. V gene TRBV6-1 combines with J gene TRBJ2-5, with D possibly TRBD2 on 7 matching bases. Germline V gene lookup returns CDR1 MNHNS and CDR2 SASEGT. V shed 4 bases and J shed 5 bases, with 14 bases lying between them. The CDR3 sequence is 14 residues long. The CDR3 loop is CASSGGGGGETQYF. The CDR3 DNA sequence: TGTGCCAGCAGTGGAGGGGGGGGCGGGGAGACCCAGTACTTC.

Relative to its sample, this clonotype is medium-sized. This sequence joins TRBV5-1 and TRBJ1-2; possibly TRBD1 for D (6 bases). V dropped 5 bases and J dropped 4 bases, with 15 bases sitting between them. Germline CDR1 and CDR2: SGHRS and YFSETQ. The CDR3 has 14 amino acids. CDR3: CASRTRGGTYGYTF. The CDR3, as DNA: TGCGCCAGCAGAACCAGGGGAGGGACCTATGGCTACACCTTC.

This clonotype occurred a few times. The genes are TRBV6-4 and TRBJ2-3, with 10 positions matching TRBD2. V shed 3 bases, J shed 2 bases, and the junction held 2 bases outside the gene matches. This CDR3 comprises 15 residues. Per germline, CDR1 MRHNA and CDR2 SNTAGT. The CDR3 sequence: CASSELAGDTDTQYF. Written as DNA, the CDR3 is TGTGCCAGCAGTGAGCTAGCGGGAGACACAGATACGCAGTATTTT.

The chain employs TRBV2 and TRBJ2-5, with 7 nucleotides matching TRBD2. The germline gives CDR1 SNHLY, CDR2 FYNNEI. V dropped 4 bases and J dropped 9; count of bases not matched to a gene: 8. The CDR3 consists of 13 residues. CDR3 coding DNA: TGTGCCAGCAGTGGTCAGGGTCGGGGGGCCCAGTACTTC. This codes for CASSGQGRGAQYF.

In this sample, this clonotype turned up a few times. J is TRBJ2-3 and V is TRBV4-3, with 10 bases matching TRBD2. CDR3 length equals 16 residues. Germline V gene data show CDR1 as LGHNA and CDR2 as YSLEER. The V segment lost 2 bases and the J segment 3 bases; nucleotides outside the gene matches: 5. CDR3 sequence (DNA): TGCGCCAGCAGCCAAAACACACTAGCGGGAACAGATACGCAGTATTTT. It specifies CASSQNTLAGTDTQYF.

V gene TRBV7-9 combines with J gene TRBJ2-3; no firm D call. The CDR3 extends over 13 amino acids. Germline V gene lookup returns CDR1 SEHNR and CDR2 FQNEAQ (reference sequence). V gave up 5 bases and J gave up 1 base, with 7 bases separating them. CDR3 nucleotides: TGTGCCAGCAGCCAAGTTGGCACAGATACGCAGTATTTT. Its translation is CASSQVGTDTQYF. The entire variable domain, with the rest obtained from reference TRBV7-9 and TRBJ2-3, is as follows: DTGVSQNPRHKITKRGQNVTFRCDPISEHNRLYWYRQTLGQGPEFLTYFQNEAQLEKSRLLSDRFSAERPKGSFSTLEIQRTEQGDSAMYLCASSQVGTDTQYFGPGTRLTVL.

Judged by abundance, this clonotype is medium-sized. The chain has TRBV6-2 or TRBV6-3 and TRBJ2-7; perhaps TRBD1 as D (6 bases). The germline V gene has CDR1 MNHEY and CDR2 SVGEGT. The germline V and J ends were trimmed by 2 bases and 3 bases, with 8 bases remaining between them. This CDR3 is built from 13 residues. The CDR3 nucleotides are TGTGCCAGCAGTTACCGGGACAACTACGAGCAGTACGTC. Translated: CASSYRDNYEQYV.

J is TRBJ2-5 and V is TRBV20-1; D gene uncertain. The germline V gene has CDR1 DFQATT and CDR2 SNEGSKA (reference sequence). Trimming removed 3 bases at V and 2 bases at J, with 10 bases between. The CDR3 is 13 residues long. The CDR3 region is CSARLLEQETQYF. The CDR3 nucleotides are TGCAGTGCTAGGTTACTCGAACAAGAGACCCAGTACTTC.